These T cell receptor beta chains were read from a single sample in a study of T cells after yellow fever vaccination. In TCRdb, the 5' RACE reads were re-called with MiXCR into one record per CDR3 protein. The repertoire holds 95,000 to 100,000 distinct CDR3 sequences, with roughly 5.8% as singletons. Material: CD8+ T cells sorted from PBMCs, obtained 10 days after the yellow fever booster vaccination. These receptors all come from a man younger than 30 who received the YFV17D yellow fever vaccine. CDR3s include the opening cysteine and the closing phenylalanine or tryptophan. A D gene is named only where the DNA matches it firmly.

V gene: TRBV7-8; J gene: TRBJ2-1; D gene: TRBD2; CDR3 protein: CASSLGRGAFYNEQFF
V gene: TRBV24-1; J gene: TRBJ2-1; D gene: NA; CDR3 protein: CATSDLAGSNNEQFF
V gene: TRBV4-2; J gene: TRBJ1-4; D gene: TRBD1; CDR3 protein: CASSQDPGQGAEKLFF
V gene: TRBV7-9; J gene: TRBJ2-1; D gene: NA; CDR3 protein: CASSHRFAQPNEQFF
V gene: TRBV7-9; J gene: TRBJ1-1; D gene: NA; CDR3 protein: CASSSRVNTEAFF
V gene: TRBV18; J gene: TRBJ2-1; D gene: NA; CDR3 protein: CASSGADEQFF
V gene: TRBV29-1; J gene: TRBJ2-5; D gene: NA; CDR3 protein: CSVERETQYF
V gene: TRBV5-1; J gene: TRBJ2-3; D gene: TRBD1; CDR3 protein: CASSLYGQGGTDTQYF
V gene: TRBV29-1; J gene: TRBJ2-1; D gene: NA; CDR3 protein: CSVERQGGFDNEQFF
V gene: TRBV4-1; J gene: TRBJ2-1; D gene: NA; CDR3 protein: CASSHPSQNEQFF
V gene: TRBV6-2/TRBV6-3; J gene: TRBJ2-6; D gene: NA; CDR3 protein: CASSHRDRSGANVLTF
V gene: TRBV7-6; J gene: TRBJ2-6; D gene: NA; CDR3 protein: CASSASFSGANVLTF
V gene: TRBV19; J gene: TRBJ2-6; D gene: TRBD1; CDR3 protein: CASIQGPSGANVLTF
V gene: TRBV12-3/TRBV12-4; J gene: TRBJ1-4; D gene: NA; CDR3 protein: CASSQKGGGREKLFF
V gene: TRBV20-1; J gene: TRBJ1-4; D gene: TRBD1; CDR3 protein: CSAPGRGRLGKLFF
V gene: TRBV24-1; J gene: TRBJ1-1; D gene: TRBD1; CDR3 protein: CATSDLETGGFNAEAFF
V gene: TRBV6-2/TRBV6-3; J gene: TRBJ2-7; D gene: NA; CDR3 protein: CASTSGIYEQYF
V gene: TRBV15; J gene: TRBJ2-3; D gene: NA; CDR3 protein: CATSRRSGSDTLYF
V gene: TRBV5-5; J gene: TRBJ1-2; D gene: TRBD1; CDR3 protein: CASSLGPPGQHYGYTF
V gene: TRBV7-8; J gene: TRBJ2-7; D gene: TRBD2; CDR3 protein: CASSSRASGISYEQYF
V gene: TRBV6-5; J gene: TRBJ2-5; D gene: TRBD1; CDR3 protein: CASTGQGEETQYF
V gene: TRBV11-2; J gene: TRBJ1-1; D gene: NA; CDR3 protein: CASSASPGMHPEAFF
V gene: TRBV4-1; J gene: TRBJ1-5; D gene: NA; CDR3 protein: CASSQVEDFNQPQHF
V gene: TRBV2; J gene: TRBJ2-7; D gene: NA; CDR3 protein: CAITSGNFYEQYF
V gene: TRBV12-3/TRBV12-4; J gene: TRBJ1-1; D gene: NA; CDR3 protein: CASSLGAGYTEAFF
V gene: TRBV4-2; J gene: TRBJ1-1; D gene: TRBD1; CDR3 protein: CASSQSEGDSSNTEAFF
V gene: TRBV5-8; J gene: TRBJ2-5; D gene: NA; CDR3 protein: CASSFPQYF
V gene: TRBV7-9; J gene: TRBJ2-2; D gene: TRBD1; CDR3 protein: CASSTRQGARTGELFF
V gene: TRBV9; J gene: TRBJ1-2; D gene: NA; CDR3 protein: CASSPRGGGGYGYTF
V gene: TRBV4-3; J gene: TRBJ2-7; D gene: TRBD1; CDR3 protein: CASSRDRGSYEQYF
V gene: TRBV6-1; J gene: TRBJ2-7; D gene: NA; CDR3 protein: CASSELGYPGLYEQYF
V gene: TRBV7-9; J gene: TRBJ1-1; D gene: NA; CDR3 protein: CASSLALAEAFF
V gene: TRBV9; J gene: TRBJ2-6; D gene: NA; CDR3 protein: CASSLEPGGGPGANVLTF
V gene: TRBV20-1; J gene: TRBJ2-1; D gene: NA; CDR3 protein: CSARRYNEQFF
V gene: TRBV13; J gene: TRBJ2-4; D gene: NA; CDR3 protein: CASSLVTAAKNIQYF
V gene: TRBV12-3/TRBV12-4; J gene: TRBJ2-1; D gene: NA; CDR3 protein: CASSLGAGQRNEQFF
V gene: TRBV5-6; J gene: TRBJ2-5; D gene: NA; CDR3 protein: CASSFGYQETQYF
V gene: TRBV7-9; J gene: TRBJ2-7; D gene: NA; CDR3 protein: CASSPPKIGYEQYF
V gene: TRBV3-1; J gene: TRBJ2-5; D gene: NA; CDR3 protein: CASSQPSGGLQETQYF
V gene: TRBV2; J gene: TRBJ2-7; D gene: NA; CDR3 protein: CASSEGYHYEQYF
V gene: TRBV5-6; J gene: TRBJ2-7; D gene: TRBD1; CDR3 protein: CASRSTTRDRGYEQYF
V gene: TRBV28; J gene: TRBJ2-4; D gene: TRBD1; CDR3 protein: CASRQGARVTKNIQYF
V gene: TRBV3-1; J gene: TRBJ2-1; D gene: NA; CDR3 protein: CASSLGLLGGNEQFF
V gene: TRBV6-6; J gene: TRBJ2-5; D gene: TRBD2; CDR3 protein: CASSSGGVLKTQYF
V gene: TRBV7-9; J gene: TRBJ2-7; D gene: NA; CDR3 protein: CASSWDIRYEQYF
V gene: TRBV15; J gene: TRBJ2-6; D gene: NA; CDR3 protein: CATSTLDDSISGANVLTF
V gene: TRBV6-5; J gene: TRBJ1-1; D gene: TRBD1; CDR3 protein: CASSYRQGVTRDTEAFF
V gene: TRBV6-2/TRBV6-3; J gene: TRBJ2-7; D gene: NA; CDR3 protein: CASSYSGEQYF
V gene: TRBV7-8; J gene: TRBJ2-1; D gene: TRBD2; CDR3 protein: CASNPRGRGTVNEQFF
V gene: TRBV7-3; J gene: TRBJ2-1; D gene: TRBD2; CDR3 protein: CASSLTSMASGGAYNEQFF
V gene: TRBV7-8; J gene: TRBJ2-3; D gene: TRBD1; CDR3 protein: CASSRRDRGTDTQYF
V gene: TRBV6-5; J gene: TRBJ1-2; D gene: NA; CDR3 protein: CASLGGSNYGYTF
V gene: TRBV13; J gene: TRBJ1-2; D gene: TRBD1; CDR3 protein: CASSLVQGYGYTF
V gene: TRBV19; J gene: TRBJ2-7; D gene: TRBD2; CDR3 protein: CASSIGEGISYEQYF
V gene: TRBV29-1; J gene: TRBJ1-1; D gene: NA; CDR3 protein: CSVEGEAFF
V gene: TRBV10-2; J gene: TRBJ2-7; D gene: NA; CDR3 protein: CASSGSGYDYEQYF
V gene: TRBV28; J gene: TRBJ1-1; D gene: NA; CDR3 protein: CASNRGGRLTEAFF